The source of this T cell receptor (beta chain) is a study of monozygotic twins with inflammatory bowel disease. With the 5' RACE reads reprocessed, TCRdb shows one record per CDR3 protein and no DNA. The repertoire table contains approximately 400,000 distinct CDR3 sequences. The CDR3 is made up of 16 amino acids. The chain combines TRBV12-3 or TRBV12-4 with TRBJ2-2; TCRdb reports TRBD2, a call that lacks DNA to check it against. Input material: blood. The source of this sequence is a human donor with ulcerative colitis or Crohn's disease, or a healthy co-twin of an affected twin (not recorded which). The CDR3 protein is CASSWETSGRTGELFF.